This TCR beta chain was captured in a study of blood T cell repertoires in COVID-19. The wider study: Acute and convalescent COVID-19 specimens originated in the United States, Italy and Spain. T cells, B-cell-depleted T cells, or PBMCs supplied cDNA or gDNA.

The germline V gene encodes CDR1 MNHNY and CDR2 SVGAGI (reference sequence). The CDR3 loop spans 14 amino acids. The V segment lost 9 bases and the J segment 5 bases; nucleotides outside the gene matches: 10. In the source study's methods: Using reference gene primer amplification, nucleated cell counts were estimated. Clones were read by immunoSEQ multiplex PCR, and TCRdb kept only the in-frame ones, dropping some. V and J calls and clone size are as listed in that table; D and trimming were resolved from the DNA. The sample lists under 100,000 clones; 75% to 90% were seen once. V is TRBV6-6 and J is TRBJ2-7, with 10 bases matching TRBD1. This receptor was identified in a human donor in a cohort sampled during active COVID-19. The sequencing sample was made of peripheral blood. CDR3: CASRYGTGADEQYF. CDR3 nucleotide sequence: TGTGCCAGTAGGTACGGGACAGGGGCCGACGAGCAGTACTTC.